This record concerns one T cell receptor (beta chain) sequence. The sample belongs to a study of blood T cell repertoires in COVID-19. Study as a whole: T cells, B-cell-depleted T cells, or PBMCs supplied cDNA or gDNA.

The cohort comprised adults aged 18 to 89 years residing in approximately 25 US areas. In the 2 weeks before study entry, exposed participants met a COVID-19 case, which was PCR-confirmed or clinician-diagnosed. Profiled with immunoSEQ multiplex PCR; TCRdb holds only in-frame clones, not every one. Counted here are more than 200,000 clones, around nine tenths occurring once; the ten biggest clones make up approximately 3.5%. The sequence was collected from a woman aged 25-40 years who had been exposed to COVID-19. Input material: PBMCs or T cells enriched from blood (not recorded which).

CDR3 sequence: CASSESTSGRYNEQFF. The CDR3 DNA is TGCGCCAGCAGTGAGTCCACTAGCGGGAGATACAATGAGCAGTTCTTC. The V gene is TRBV10-2, the J gene TRBJ2-1; TRBD2 agrees at 11 bases. The germline V gene has CDR1 WSHSY and CDR2 SAAADI. The V segment lost 0 bases and the J segment 4 bases; nucleotides outside the gene matches: 2. This CDR3 spans 16 amino acids.